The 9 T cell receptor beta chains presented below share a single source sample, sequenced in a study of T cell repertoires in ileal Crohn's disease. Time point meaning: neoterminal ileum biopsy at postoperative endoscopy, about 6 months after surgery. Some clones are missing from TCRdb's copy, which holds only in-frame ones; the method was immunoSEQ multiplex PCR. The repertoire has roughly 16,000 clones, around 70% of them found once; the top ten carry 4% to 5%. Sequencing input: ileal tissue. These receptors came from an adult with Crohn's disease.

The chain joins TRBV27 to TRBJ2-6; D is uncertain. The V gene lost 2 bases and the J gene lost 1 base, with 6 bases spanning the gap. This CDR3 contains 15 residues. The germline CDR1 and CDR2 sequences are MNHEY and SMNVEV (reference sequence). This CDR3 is CASSLSLSGANVLTF. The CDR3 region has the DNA TGTGCCAGCAGTTTAAGTCTATCTGGGGCCAACGTCCTGACTTTC.

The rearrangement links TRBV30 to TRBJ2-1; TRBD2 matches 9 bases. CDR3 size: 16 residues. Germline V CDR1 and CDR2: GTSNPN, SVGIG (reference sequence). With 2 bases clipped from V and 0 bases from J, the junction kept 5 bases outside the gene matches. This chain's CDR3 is CAWSTSGPSSYNEQFF. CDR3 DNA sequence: TGTGCCTGGAGTACTAGCGGGCCCAGCTCCTACAATGAGCAGTTCTTC.

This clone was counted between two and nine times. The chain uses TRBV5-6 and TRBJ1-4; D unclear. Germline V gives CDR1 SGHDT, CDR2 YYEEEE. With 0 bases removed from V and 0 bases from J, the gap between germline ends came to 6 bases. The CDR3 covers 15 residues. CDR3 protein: CASSLVGSTNEKLFF. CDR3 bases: TGTGCCAGCAGCTTGGTGGGCTCAACTAATGAAAAACTGTTTTTT.

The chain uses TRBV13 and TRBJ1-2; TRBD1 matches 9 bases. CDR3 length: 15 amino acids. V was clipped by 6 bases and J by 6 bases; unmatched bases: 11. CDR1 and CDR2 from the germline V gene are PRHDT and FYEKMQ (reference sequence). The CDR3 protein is CASSPGTGIIHGYTF. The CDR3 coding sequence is TGTGCCAGCAGTCCCGGGACAGGGATCATCCATGGCTACACCTTC.

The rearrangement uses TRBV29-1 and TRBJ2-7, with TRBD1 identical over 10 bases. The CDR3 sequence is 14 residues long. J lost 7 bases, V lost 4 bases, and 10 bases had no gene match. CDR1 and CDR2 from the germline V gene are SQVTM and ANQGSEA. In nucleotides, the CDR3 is TGCAGCGTTGCCCTGGGGACAGGGGCAGGAGAGCAGTACTTC. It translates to CSVALGTGAGEQYF.

CDR3 in amino acids: CASSYTGTGVDTQYF. CDR3 bases: TGTGCCAGCAGTTACACCGGGACAGGGGTCGATACGCAGTATTTT. The V gene is TRBV6-5, the J gene TRBJ2-3; 10 bases align to TRBD1. The germline gives CDR1 MNHEY, CDR2 SVGAGI. The CDR3 loop spans 15 amino acids. V trimming: 2 bases; J trimming: 6 bases; junction bases outside the gene matches: 5.

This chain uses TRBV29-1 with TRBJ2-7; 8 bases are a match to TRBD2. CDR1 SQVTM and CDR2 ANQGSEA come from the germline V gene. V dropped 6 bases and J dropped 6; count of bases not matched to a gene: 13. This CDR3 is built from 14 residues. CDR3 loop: CSVLGGGRPGEQYF. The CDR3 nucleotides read TGCAGCGTCCTGGGGGGCGGGAGGCCGGGCGAGCAGTACTTC.

The CDR3 protein is CASSIAKRGGFLNEQFF. Here the CDR3 DNA reads TGTGCCAGTAGTATAGCCAAACGGGGGGGCTTCCTCAATGAGCAGTTCTTC. The V gene is TRBV19, the J gene TRBJ2-1, with TRBD2 matching over 8 bases. This CDR3 has 17 amino acids. Trimming removed 1 base from V and 6 bases from J; junction bases left unmatched: 11. Germline V gives CDR1 LNHDA, CDR2 SQIVND (reference sequence).

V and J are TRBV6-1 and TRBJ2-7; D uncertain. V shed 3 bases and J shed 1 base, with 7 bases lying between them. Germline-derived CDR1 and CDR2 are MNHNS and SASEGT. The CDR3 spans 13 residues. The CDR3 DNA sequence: TGTGCCAGCAGTGATGTCGGTTCCTACGAGCAGTACTTC. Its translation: CASSDVGSYEQYF.